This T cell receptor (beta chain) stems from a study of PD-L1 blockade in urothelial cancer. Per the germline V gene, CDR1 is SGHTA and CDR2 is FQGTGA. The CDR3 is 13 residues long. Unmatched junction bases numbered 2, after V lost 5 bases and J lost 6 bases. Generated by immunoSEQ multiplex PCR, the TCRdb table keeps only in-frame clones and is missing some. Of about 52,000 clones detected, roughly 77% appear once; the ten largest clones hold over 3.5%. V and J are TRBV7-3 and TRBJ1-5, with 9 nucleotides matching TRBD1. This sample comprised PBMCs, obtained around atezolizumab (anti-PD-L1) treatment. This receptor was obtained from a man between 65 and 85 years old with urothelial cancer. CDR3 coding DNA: TGTGCCAGCAGCCTGGGACAGGGTCAGCCCCAGCATTTT. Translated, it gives CASSLGQGQPQHF.